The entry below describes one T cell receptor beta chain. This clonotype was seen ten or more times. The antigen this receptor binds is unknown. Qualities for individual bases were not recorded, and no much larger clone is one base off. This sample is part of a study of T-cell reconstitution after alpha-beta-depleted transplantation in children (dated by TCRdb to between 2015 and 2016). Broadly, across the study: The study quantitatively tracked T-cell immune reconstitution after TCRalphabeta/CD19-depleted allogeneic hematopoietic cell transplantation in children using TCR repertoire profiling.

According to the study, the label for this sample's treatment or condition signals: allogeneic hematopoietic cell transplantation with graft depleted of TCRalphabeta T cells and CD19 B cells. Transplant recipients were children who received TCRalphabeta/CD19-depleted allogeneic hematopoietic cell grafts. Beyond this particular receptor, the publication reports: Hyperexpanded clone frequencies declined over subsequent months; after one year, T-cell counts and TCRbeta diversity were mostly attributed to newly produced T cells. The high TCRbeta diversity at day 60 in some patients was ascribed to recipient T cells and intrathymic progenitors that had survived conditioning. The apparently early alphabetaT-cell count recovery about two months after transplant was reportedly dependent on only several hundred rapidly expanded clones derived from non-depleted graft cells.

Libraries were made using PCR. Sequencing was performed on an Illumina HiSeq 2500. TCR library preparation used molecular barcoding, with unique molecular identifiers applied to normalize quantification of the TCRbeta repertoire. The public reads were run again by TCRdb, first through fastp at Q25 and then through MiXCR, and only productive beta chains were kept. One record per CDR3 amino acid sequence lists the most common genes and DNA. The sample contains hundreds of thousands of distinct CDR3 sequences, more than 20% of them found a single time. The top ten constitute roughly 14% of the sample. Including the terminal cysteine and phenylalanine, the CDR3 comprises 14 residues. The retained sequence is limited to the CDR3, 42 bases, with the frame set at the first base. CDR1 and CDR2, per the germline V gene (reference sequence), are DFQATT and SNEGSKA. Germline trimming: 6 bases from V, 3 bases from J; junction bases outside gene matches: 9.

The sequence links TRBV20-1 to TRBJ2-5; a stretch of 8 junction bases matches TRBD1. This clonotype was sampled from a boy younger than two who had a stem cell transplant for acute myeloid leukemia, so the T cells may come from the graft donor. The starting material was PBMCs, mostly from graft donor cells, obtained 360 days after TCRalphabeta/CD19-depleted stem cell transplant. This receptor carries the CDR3 CSAPGGVRKETQYF. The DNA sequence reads TGCAGTGCGCCAGGGGGCGTAAGGAAAGAGACCCAGTACTTC.